The rows below give T cell receptor beta chains drawn from one sample of a study of blood T cell repertoires in COVID-19. Some clones are missing from TCRdb's copy, which holds only in-frame ones; the method was immunoSEQ multiplex PCR. In the table there are about 250,000 clones, roughly nine tenths of which are singletons. The source material was peripheral blood. The origin of the receptors is a woman aged 35 to 49 who had recovered from COVID-19. The CDR3 runs from the conserved cysteine through the conserved F or W. A D gene is named only where the DNA matches it firmly. Where a row states a size, it is once, few, many or the class of an expanded clone; other rows omit it.

D: .; size: .; J: TRBJ1-1; V: TRBV10-2; CDR3: CASSGRTGTEAFF; DNA: TGCGCCAGCAGCGGCCGGACGGGGACTGAAGCTTTCTTT
D: .; size: once; J: TRBJ1-2; V: TRBV24-1; CDR3: CATSDPIRQANYGYTF; DNA: TGTGCCACCAGTGACCCCATTCGACAAGCTAACTATGGCTACACCTTC
D: TRBD1; size: .; J: TRBJ1-4; V: TRBV3-1/TRBV3-2; CDR3: CASSPGQLLEKLFF; DNA: TGTGCCAGCAGCCCGGGACAGCTGCTTGAAAAACTGTTTTTT
D: .; size: .; J: TRBJ2-5; V: TRBV7-2; CDR3: CASSLGGQETQYF; DNA: TGTGCCAGCAGCTTAGGAGGGCAAGAGACCCAGTACTTC
D: TRBD2; size: .; J: TRBJ2-5; V: TRBV7-3; CDR3: CASSVAGEGTQYF; DNA: TGTGCCAGCAGCGTTGCTGGGGAGGGGACCCAGTACTTC
D: TRBD1; size: .; J: TRBJ2-7; V: TRBV5-4; CDR3: CASSLAPSDRVSKQYF; DNA: TGTGCCAGCAGCTTGGCACCTTCGGACAGGGTATCAAAGCAGTACTTC
D: TRBD2; size: .; J: TRBJ2-1; V: TRBV7-9; CDR3: CASNVAGGPPPEQFF; DNA: TGTGCCAGCAACGTAGCGGGAGGGCCCCCCCCTGAGCAGTTCTTC
D: .; size: .; J: TRBJ1-2; V: TRBV2; CDR3: CASSESRVGGYTF; DNA: TGTGCCAGCAGTGAAAGTCGGGTCGGTGGCTACACCTTC
D: TRBD2; size: .; J: TRBJ2-7; V: TRBV5-1; CDR3: CASSRTSGGPNYEQYF; DNA: TGCGCCAGCAGCCGGACTAGCGGGGGGCCTAACTACGAGCAGTACTTC
D: .; size: .; J: TRBJ2-1; V: TRBV2; CDR3: CASSEREGGEQFF; DNA: TGTGCCAGCAGTGAACGAGAAGGAGGTGAGCAGTTCTTC
D: .; size: .; J: TRBJ1-1; V: TRBV20-1; CDR3: CSASAGNTEAFF; DNA: TGCAGTGCTAGTGCAGGGAACACTGAAGCTTTCTTT
D: .; size: .; J: TRBJ1-2; V: TRBV19; CDR3: CASSMEGLNYGYTF; DNA: TGTGCCAGTAGTATGGAGGGTCTTAACTATGGCTACACCTTC
D: .; size: .; J: TRBJ2-2; V: TRBV5-5; CDR3: CASSLYSGNTGELFF; DNA: TGTGCCAGCAGCCTGTATTCAGGGAACACCGGGGAGCTGTTTTTT
D: .; size: .; J: TRBJ2-7; V: TRBV19; CDR3: CASSPKTTAYEQYF; DNA: TGTGCCAGTAGCCCCAAAACCACTGCCTACGAGCAGTACTTC
D: TRBD1; size: .; J: TRBJ1-3; V: TRBV6-5; CDR3: CASEVGQGSGNTIYF; DNA: TGTGCCAGCGAGGTCGGACAGGGGTCTGGAAACACCATATATTTT
D: TRBD2; size: few; J: TRBJ2-2; V: TRBV4-3; CDR3: CASSQDMEGLAGGRTGELFF; DNA: TGCGCCAGCAGCCAAGATATGGAGGGGCTAGCGGGAGGTCGCACCGGGGAGCTGTTTTTT
D: TRBD1; size: .; J: TRBJ2-7; V: TRBV6-5; CDR3: CASSYGTGVSYEQYF; DNA: TGTGCCAGCAGTTATGGGACAGGGGTCTCCTACGAGCAGTACTTC
D: .; size: .; J: TRBJ2-7; V: TRBV4-2; CDR3: CASALAGYSYEQYF; DNA: TGTGCCAGCGCCTTGGCAGGCTACTCCTACGAGCAGTACTTC
D: .; size: .; J: TRBJ2-1; V: TRBV5-4; CDR3: CASSLGGINNEQFF; DNA: TGTGCCAGCAGCCTGGGCGGGATTAACAATGAGCAGTTCTTC
D: TRBD2; size: .; J: TRBJ2-1; V: TRBV14; CDR3: CASSASGNSYNEQFF; DNA: TGTGCCAGCAGCGCTAGCGGGAATTCTTACAATGAGCAGTTCTTC
D: .; size: once; J: TRBJ1-1; V: TRBV4-3; CDR3: CASSQERHLITEAFF; DNA: TGCGCCAGCAGCCAAGAGAGACACCTCATTACTGAAGCTTTCTTT
D: .; size: .; J: TRBJ1-1; V: TRBV13; CDR3: CASSPWTRSESTEAFF; DNA: TGTGCCAGCAGCCCCTGGACACGGTCAGAGAGCACTGAAGCTTTCTTT
D: .; size: .; J: TRBJ2-4; V: TRBV5-4; CDR3: CASSILGSRDIQYF; DNA: TGTGCCAGCAGCATACTAGGATCCCGAGACATTCAGTACTTC
D: TRBD1; size: .; J: TRBJ1-2; V: TRBV5-4; CDR3: CASSLDGTGGGYTF; DNA: TGTGCCAGCAGCCTCGATGGGACAGGGGGTGGCTACACCTTC
D: .; size: .; J: TRBJ2-5; V: TRBV4-1; CDR3: CASSHKDYQETQYF; DNA: TGCGCCAGCAGCCACAAGGACTATCAAGAGACCCAGTACTTC